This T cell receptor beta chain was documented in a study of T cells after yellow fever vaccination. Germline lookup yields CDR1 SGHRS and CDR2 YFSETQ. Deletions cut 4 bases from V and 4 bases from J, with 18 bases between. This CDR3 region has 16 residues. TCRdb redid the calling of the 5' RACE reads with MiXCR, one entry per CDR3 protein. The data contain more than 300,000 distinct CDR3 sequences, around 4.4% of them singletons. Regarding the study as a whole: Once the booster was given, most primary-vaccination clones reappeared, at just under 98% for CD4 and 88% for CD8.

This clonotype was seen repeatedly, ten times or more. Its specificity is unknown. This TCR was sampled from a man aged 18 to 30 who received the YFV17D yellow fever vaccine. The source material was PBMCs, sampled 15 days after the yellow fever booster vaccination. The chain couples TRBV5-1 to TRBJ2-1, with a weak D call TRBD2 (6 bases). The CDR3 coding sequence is TGCGCCAGCAGCCCCGGCGGGACTGCAACGTACAATGAGCAGTTCTTC. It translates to CASSPGGTATYNEQFF.